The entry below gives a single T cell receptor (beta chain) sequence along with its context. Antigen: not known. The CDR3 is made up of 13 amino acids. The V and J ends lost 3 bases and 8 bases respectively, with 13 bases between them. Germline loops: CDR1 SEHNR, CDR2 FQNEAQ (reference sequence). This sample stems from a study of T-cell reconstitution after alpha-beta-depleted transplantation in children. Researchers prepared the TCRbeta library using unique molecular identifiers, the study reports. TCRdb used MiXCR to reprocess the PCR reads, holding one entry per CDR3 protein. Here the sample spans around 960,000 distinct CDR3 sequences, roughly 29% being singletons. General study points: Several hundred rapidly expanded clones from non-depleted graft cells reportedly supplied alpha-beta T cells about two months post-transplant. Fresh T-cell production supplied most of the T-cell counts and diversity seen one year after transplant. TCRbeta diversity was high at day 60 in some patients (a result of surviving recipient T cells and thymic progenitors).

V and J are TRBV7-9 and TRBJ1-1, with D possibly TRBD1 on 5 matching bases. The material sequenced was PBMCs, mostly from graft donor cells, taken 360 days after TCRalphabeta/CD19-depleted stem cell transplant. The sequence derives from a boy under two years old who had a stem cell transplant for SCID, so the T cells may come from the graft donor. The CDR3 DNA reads TGTGCCAGCAGCTTTAGTGTCGGGGGGGAAGCTTTCTTT. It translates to CASSFSVGGEAFF.